This T cell receptor beta chain is from a study of cytomegalovirus exposure and HLA in healthy donors (dated by TCRdb to the late 2010s). Notes on the research overall: An earlier analysis of several hundred of the donors reported roughly 300 Gb of sequence data and about 120 million unique TCR beta sequences obtained from some 170 million T cells. Donor age, sex, ethnicity and CMV serostatus were compiled together with the repertoire data. Around 330 gigabases of sequencing data and 70 million to 95 million unique TCR sequences made up an early release that covered several hundred HLA-typed donors. The aim of the study was to test whether cataloging public T cell receptors could identify signatures of past pathogen exposure. In addition to the first cohort of approximately 650 subjects, a separate validation cohort of about 120 different subjects was used. A later analysis re-examined previously published TCR beta repertoires from about 670 donors and added high-resolution HLA genotyping to investigate patterns of TCR occurrence. Among some 400 genotyped donors of the cohort, an average of approximately 220,000 unique TCR beta nucleotide sequences was sequenced per donor, of which about 19% were non-productive. Several DR-DQ haplotypes were treated as single units for association and clustering because of strong linkage in the cohort. The genetic ancestry cluster associated with self-reported Caucasian donors included around 76% of the 398 genotyped donors. To predict cytomegalovirus infection status, the study combined high-throughput TCR immunosequencing, statistical association of individual TCRs with disease status, and machine learning. The number of typed donors differed by locus: about 629-640 for A, B, C, DRB1 and DQB1; some 500 for DQA1; approximately 610 for DPA1; and roughly 490 for DPB1. Every discovery cohort repertoire had been produced on one sequencing platform. Rather than using new phenotypic data, the later analysis identified candidate immune exposures from TCR beta sequences and from how often those sequences occurred across donors. HLA typing included class I and class II loci at four-digit resolution. Genome-wide SNP genotypes for about three fifths of the roughly 700 donors were used in a later genetic analysis, which treated that subset as a discovery cohort. Using immunosequencing, the study profiled T cell repertoires from 666 subjects and related those repertoires to cytomegalovirus serostatus. An earlier analysis of 587 of the donors used high-throughput TCR beta sequencing to judge whether each TCR beta V gene segment behaved as functional or pseudogenic.

V is trimmed back by 0 bases and J by 2 bases, and the junction contains 11 bases that no gene match accounts for. Via the germline V gene, CDR1 is SQVTM and CDR2 ANQGSEA. The CDR3 has 19 amino acids, counting the end cysteine and phenylalanine. Only the CDR3 DNA stays, 57 bases, in frame from base 1. Paper-wide results and their limitations: A total of fewer than 200 TCR beta chains were listed by the study as associated with cytomegalovirus. In a later analysis, TCR association rates were found to vary across HLA loci, with the most associated TCRs seen for DRB1 alleles and the fewest for HLA-C alleles. It was suggested by the authors that the approach could potentially be generalized to other disease states and immunological phenotypes. Because HLA typing was unavailable for some donors at each locus, only the typed subset was used in association tests. In a later analysis, several top co-occurrence clusters were reported to appear linked to parvovirus B19, influenza, CMV and Epstein-Barr virus. Most TCR sequences were seen in very few donors, while some public TCRs were found in many individuals. According to a later genetic analysis, donors in an Asian-associated ancestry cluster had fewer N-insertions in productive TCRs than the approximately 650-donor mean. In an earlier analysis of more than 450 of the donors, most TCR beta V segments were observed in productive rearrangements about 87% or about 30% of the time, broadly matching IMGT annotations. In vitro tests confirmed that a few of the cytomegalovirus-associated TCR beta chains recognize cytomegalovirus antigens. Only TCR beta chains were sequenced in this cohort, and the absence of alpha or paired-chain data limited detectable features. According to a later analysis, most CMV-associated TCR beta chains appeared to be HLA-restricted, and the HLA associations seemed to be driven largely by CMV exposure. A group of highly shared sequence variants was considered likely to be a technical artifact of the sequencing pipeline. Sequencing depth was assumed to be roughly uniform across donors in the presence/absence analyses, though that assumption may not hold. Compared with equally common non-associated chains, HLA-associated TCR beta chains in a later analysis were more clonally expanded and had lower generation probabilities. The classifier was reported to diagnose cytomegalovirus status with high specificity and sensitivity in both the original and validation cohorts. A further reported finding was that TCR beta sequences accurately predicted the HLA-A and HLA-B alleles for most subjects in the first cohort. Some 15 rarely observed V segments, including chromosome 9 orphons, were excluded from the earlier analysis of approximately 500 of the donors because counts were too low. When HLA alleles, especially DR and DQ, strongly co-occurred, TCR associations were difficult to assign to individual alleles. A later analysis associated some 17,000 TCR beta sequences with specific HLA alleles at a false discovery rate of 0.05. In a later genetic analysis, a missense DCLRE1C variant was associated with V-gene and J-gene trimming of TCR beta chains, and the association was replicated in an independent cohort. For the cohort, immune exposure information was limited to CMV serostatus. Correlated functional status among segregating V segments might reflect linkage disequilibrium, but an unknown experimental factor could not be ruled out. The 87-base-pair reads could not distinguish some IMGT-functional V segments, including TRBV6-2 and TRBV6-3, so those segments were excluded.

The cohort comprised fewer than 750 healthy bone marrow donors. All cohort members were sampled while nominally healthy, although unrecorded immune exposures were likely present. The donor tested CMV seropositive and was one of the 289 seropositive cohort members. A peripheral blood sample was collected from each donor, and TCR beta sequencing was performed on peripheral blood mononuclear cells. Genomic DNA extraction from the blood cell samples was performed with the Qiagen DNeasy Blood Extraction Kit. A note on this clone: Which antigen it targets is not known. Per-nucleotide qualities are absent, and no much larger clonotype sits a single base away.

Libraries were built with the immunoSEQ multiplex PCR assay. For the multiplex PCR, a mixture combining 60 forward primers for TCR Vbeta segments and 13 reverse primers for TCR Jbeta segments was used. Amplification of the CDR3 region of rearranged TCR beta genes was performed with a multiplex PCR assay on genomic DNA. The amplified TCR beta libraries were sequenced on the Illumina HiSeq System as 87-base-pair reads. The original pipeline was this. Across the 500 to 700 repertoires, a later analysis counted 60 million to 90 million unique TCR beta chains, 8.5 million to 12 million of which were shared by at least two donors. Raw reads were error-corrected and collapsed into unique sequences by a nearest-neighbor algorithm in which closely related sequences were merged to remove PCR and sequencing errors. To assign V, D and J gene segments, CDR3 sequences were aligned to IMGT reference sequences. For a sequence to be retained, a match of at least six nucleotides to both a V gene segment and a J gene segment was required. Rearrangements were classified as productive when the CDR3 lacked stop codons and remained in frame with V and J, and all other rearrangements were classified as non-productive. Following IMGT convention, CDR3 was defined as the stretch from the second conserved V-encoded cysteine to the conserved J-encoded phenylalanine. The earlier analysis of 587 of the donors excluded sequences that lacked an unambiguous match to a single V gene segment. An earlier analysis of 550 to 650 of the donors classified V segments as functional when productive rearrangements were above 56.7% and as segregating when the standard deviation between donors was above 5%. A statistical classification framework was developed to diagnose cytomegalovirus status using the catalog of TCR beta chain sequences. A later analysis assigned V and J genes by comparing TCR nucleotide sequences with IMGT/GENE-DB human TR gene sequences. Using the TCRdist pipeline, a later analysis assigned CDR3 sequences along with most-parsimonious VDJ recombination scenarios. A later analysis defined each TCR beta chain by its CDR3 amino acid sequence plus V-gene family, and excluded reads lacking a unique V-gene family. A later analysis removed 592 highly shared, low-generation-probability nucleotide sequences to deal with suspected cross-contamination and a sequencing artifact. A later analysis calculated a clonal expansion index for each public chain from normalized within-repertoire ranks of inferred template counts. In a later analysis, generation probabilities were computed with a VDJ recombination model fitted to out-of-frame rearrangements, and the resulting probabilities were checked against IGoR. Hypergeometric tests were used in a later analysis to score TCR-TCR, TCR-HLA and TCR-CMV co-occurrence, with a repertoire-size bias correction applied to the TCR pairs. A later analysis estimated false discovery rates by permuting HLA or CMV assignments 20 times. A later analysis grouped co-occurring TCRs with DBSCAN, adding TCRdist sequence similarity when clustering within HLA-allele-positive subsets. Repertoires with fewer than 30,000 or more than 120,000 public chains, plus five repertoires with anomalous nucleotide sharing, were excluded from co-occurrence clustering. Entries here come from immuneACCESS through TCRdb and include only in-frame sequences with V and J called. Some clones fail to appear in such tables; in the studies checked, an unresolved V gene covers under half of the shortfall, and the cause of the remainder is unknown. From that table come the V and J calls and clone size; the DNA was used to work out D and trimming. Here the sample has about 300,000 clones; about nine tenths occur a single time. The top ten constitute around 4% of the sample.

The TCR comes from a middle-aged man in good health and CMV-seropositive. The specimen sequenced was PBMCs. This sequence uses TRBV29-1 and TRBJ2-6, with 9 middle bases fitting TRBD1. In nucleotide form, the sequence is TGCAGCGTTGAAGATCGGCACAGGGGGCGGAGGACTGGGGCCAACGTCCTGACTTTC. Translated, this is CSVEDRHRGRRTGANVLTF.